This T cell receptor beta chain was retrieved from a study of T cell changes during pregnancy in multiple sclerosis. The V gene's germline CDR1 is SEHNR and CDR2 FQNEAQ (reference sequence). This CDR3 spans 14 amino acids. After removal of 3 bases from V and 3 bases from J, the junction contained 3 bases not matched to a gene. The assay was immunoSEQ multiplex PCR, and TCRdb's table has in-frame clones only and misses some. The sample lists around 56,000 clones, around 91% occurring once. The chain joins TRBV7-9 to TRBJ2-3, with 7 bases lining up with TRBD2. The input for sequencing was peripheral blood, taken after pregnancy. This receptor was obtained from a female donor with multiple sclerosis, enrolled in a pregnancy study. CDR3 amino acids: CASSLTSWTDTQYF. The DNA of the CDR3 is TGTGCCAGCAGCTTGACTAGCTGGACAGATACGCAGTATTTT.